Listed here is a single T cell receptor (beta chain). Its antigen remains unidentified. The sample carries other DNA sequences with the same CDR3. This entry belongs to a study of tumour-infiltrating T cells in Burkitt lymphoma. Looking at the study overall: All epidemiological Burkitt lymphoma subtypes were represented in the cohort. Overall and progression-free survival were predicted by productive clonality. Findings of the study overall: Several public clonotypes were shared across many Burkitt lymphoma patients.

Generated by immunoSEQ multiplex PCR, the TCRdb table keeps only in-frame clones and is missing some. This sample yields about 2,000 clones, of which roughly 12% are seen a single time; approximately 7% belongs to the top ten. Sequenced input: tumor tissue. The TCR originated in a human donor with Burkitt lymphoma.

For the CDR3, the DNA is TGTGCCAGCAGCTTAGGGGGGGACAATGAGCAGTTCTTC. Its protein is CASSLGGDNEQFF. V is TRBV11-2 and J is TRBJ2-1, with D possibly TRBD2 on 6 matching bases. Germline-derived CDR1 and CDR2 are SGHAT and FQNNGV. The CDR3 spans 13 residues. V lost 1 base and J 5 bases, leaving 6 bases between the germline ends.